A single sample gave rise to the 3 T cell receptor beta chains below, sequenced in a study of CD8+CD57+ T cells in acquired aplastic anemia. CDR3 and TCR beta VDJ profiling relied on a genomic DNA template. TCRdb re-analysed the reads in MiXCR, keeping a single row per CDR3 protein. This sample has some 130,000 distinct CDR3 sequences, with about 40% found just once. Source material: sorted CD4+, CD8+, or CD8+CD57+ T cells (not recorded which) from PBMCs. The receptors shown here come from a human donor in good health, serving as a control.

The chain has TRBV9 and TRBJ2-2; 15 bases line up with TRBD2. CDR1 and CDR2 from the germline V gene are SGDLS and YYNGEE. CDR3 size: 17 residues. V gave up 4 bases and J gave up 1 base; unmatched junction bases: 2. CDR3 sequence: CASSQGLAGGNTGELFF. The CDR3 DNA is TGTGCCAGCAGCCAGGGACTAGCGGGAGGGAACACCGGGGAGCTGTTTTTT. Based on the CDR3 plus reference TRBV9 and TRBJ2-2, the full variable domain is DSGVTQTPKHLITATGQRVTLRCSPRSGDLSVYWYQQSLDQGLQFLIQYYNGEERAKGNILERFSAQQFPDLHSELNLSSLELGDSALYFCASSQGLAGGNTGELFFGEGSRLTVL.

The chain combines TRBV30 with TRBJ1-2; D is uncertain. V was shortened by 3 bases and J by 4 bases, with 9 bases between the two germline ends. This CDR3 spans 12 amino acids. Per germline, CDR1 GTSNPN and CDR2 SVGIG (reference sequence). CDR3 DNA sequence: TGTGCCTGGAGAGCGCGGCCCTATGGCTACACCTTC. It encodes CAWRARPYGYTF.

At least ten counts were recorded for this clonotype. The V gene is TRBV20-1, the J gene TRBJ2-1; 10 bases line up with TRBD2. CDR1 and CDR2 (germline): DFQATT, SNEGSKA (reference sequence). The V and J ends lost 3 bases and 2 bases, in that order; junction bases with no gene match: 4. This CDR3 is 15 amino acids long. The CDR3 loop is CSARGAGGPYNEQFF. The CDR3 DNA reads TGCAGTGCTAGGGGAGCGGGAGGGCCCTACAATGAGCAGTTCTTC.